This T cell receptor (beta chain) was identified in a study of cytomegalovirus exposure and HLA in healthy donors. The PCR ran on 60 Vbeta and 13 Jbeta primers. Using immunoSEQ multiplex PCR, the repertoire was profiled, and TCRdb retains in-frame clones only, with some absent. The sample shows about 120,000 clones, 60% to 85% of them seen only once. Trimming took 6 bases from V and 4 from J, leaving 16 bases between them. CDR1 and CDR2 from the germline V gene are SGHNT and YYREEE (reference sequence). The CDR3 consists of 14 residues. The chain links TRBV5-4 to TRBJ1-2; D is perhaps TRBD1 (5 bases). The specimen sequenced was PBMCs. The origin of this receptor is a woman aged 40-49 years in good health and CMV-seropositive. The CDR3 region has the DNA TGTGCCAGCACCGTGAGCTGGGGGGTCTATGGCTACACCTTC. This encodes CASTVSWGVYGYTF.